This TCR beta chain was observed in a study of post-analysis software for immune sequencing data. Study-wide background: Included among the disease courses, which were recorded for the cohort, were relapsing-remitting, secondary progressive and progressive-relapsing multiple sclerosis.

Germline CDR1 and CDR2: DFQATT and SNEGSKA (reference sequence). After removal of 6 bases from V and 4 bases from J, the junction contained 8 bases not matched to a gene. The CDR3 is 14 residues long. As to this clonotype: No antigen is known for it.

TCR beta libraries were prepared from cDNA with unique molecular identifiers. Some 500,000 cDNA molecules were obtained per 1 to 10 million input T cells. TCRdb re-called the PCR reads through MiXCR, storing one row per CDR3 protein. This table has more than 450,000 distinct CDR3 sequences, around 34% appearing once. Study results and caveats: Samples prepared in the same batch strongly co-clustered by F measure. Controls significantly exceeded multiple sclerosis patients in normalized Chao1 diversity. Controls showed lower frequencies than patients for several TRBV segments, and TRBV5-6, TRBV5-1 and TRBV20-1 were among these.

The chain links TRBV20-1 to TRBJ2-5, with 10 bases lining up with TRBD2. This sequence was found in a girl younger than 18 with multiple sclerosis. The sample taken for sequencing was blood. The CDR3 reads CSAPERGGGETQYF. CDR3 DNA: TGCAGTGCCCCGGAGCGGGGGGGCGGAGAGACCCAGTACTTC.